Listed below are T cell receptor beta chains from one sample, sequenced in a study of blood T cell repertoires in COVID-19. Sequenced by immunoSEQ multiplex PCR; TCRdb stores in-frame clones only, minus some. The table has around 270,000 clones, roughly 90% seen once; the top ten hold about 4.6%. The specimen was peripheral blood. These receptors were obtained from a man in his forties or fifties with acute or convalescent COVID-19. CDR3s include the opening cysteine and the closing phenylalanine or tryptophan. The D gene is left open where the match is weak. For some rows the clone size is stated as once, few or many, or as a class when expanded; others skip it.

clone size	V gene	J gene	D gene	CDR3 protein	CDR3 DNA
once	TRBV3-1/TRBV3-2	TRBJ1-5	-	CASSQGGANNQPQHF	TGTGCCAGCAGCCAAGGGGGAGCTAACAATCAGCCCCAGCATTTT
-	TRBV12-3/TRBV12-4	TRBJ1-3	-	CASSLGGRNTIYF	TGTGCCAGCAGTTTAGGGGGCCGAAACACCATATATTTT
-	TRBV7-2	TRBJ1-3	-	CASSFYRSSGNTIYF	TGTGCCAGCAGCTTTTACCGTAGCTCTGGAAACACCATATATTTT
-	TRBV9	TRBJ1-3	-	CASRPKSGNTIYF	TGTGCCAGCAGACCTAAATCTGGAAACACCATATATTTT
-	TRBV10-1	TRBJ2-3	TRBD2	CASSESTSGVADTQYF	TGCGCCAGCAGCGAATCGACTAGCGGGGTAGCAGATACGCAGTATTTT
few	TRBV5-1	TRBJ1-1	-	CASSLEGGNTEAFF	TGCGCCAGCAGCTTGGAAGGGGGGAACACTGAAGCTTTCTTT
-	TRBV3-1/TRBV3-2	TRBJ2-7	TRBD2	CASSTTSGTSGVFPYEQYF	TGTGCCAGCAGCACTACCTCCGGGACTAGCGGGGTGTTCCCTTACGAGCAGTACTTC
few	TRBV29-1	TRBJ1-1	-	CSAVRQGEAFF	TGCAGCGCCGTACGGCAGGGTGAAGCTTTCTTT
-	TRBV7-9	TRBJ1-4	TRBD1	CATSSGQGNEKLFF	TGTGCCACCTCCAGCGGACAGGGTAATGAAAAACTGTTTTTT
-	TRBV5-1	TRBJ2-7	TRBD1	CASSLSPGGSSEQYF	TGCGCCAGCAGCTTGTCCCCAGGGGGAAGTAGCGAGCAGTACTTC
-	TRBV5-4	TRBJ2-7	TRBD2	CASSVTSGGSYEQYF	TGTGCCAGCAGCGTAACTAGCGGGGGCTCCTACGAGCAGTACTTC
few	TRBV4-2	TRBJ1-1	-	CASSQDNVFF	TGTGCCAGCAGCCAAGATAATGTTTTCTTT
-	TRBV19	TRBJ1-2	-	CASSIDPTAYYGYTF	TGTGCCAGTAGTATAGATCCGACAGCATATTATGGCTACACCTTC
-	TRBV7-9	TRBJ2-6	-	CASSPPFRTGANVLTF	TGTGCCAGCAGCCCACCTTTCAGGACTGGGGCCAACGTCCTGACTTTC
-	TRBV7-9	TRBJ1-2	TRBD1	CASSLEDRVAYTF	TGTGCCAGCAGCTTAGAGGACAGGGTCGCGTACACCTTC
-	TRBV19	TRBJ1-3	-	CASRQANSGNTIYF	TGTGCCAGTAGACAGGCTAACTCTGGAAACACCATATATTTT
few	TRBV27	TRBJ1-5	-	CASSLQSRNQPQHF	TGTGCCAGCAGCCTACAGAGTCGCAATCAGCCCCAGCATTTT
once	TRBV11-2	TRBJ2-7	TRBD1	CASSSTGTYEQYF	TGTGCCAGCAGCTCGACAGGGACCTACGAGCAGTACTTC
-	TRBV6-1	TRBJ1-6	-	CASSEVTGYSPLHF	TGTGCCAGCAGTGAAGTTACAGGTTATTCACCCCTCCACTTT
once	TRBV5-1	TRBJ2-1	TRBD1	CASSLEGRGQLEQFF	TGCGCCAGCAGCTTGGAGGGCAGGGGGCAACTTGAGCAGTTCTTC
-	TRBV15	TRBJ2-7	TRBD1	CATSLRTGTVSYEQYF	TGTGCCACCAGCTTACGGACAGGAACAGTCTCCTACGAGCAGTACTTC
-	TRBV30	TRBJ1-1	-	CAWRQVNTEAFF	TGTGCCTGGAGACAGGTGAACACTGAAGCTTTCTTT
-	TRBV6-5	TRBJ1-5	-	CASIARGSGNQPQHF	TGTGCCAGCATTGCCCGGGGGTCCGGCAATCAGCCCCAGCATTTT
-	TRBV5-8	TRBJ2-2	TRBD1	CASSIEQGYTGELFF	TGTGCCAGCAGCATAGAACAGGGGTACACCGGGGAGCTGTTTTTT
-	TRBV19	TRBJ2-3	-	CASSISWDTFTDTQYF	TGTGCCAGTAGTATCTCCTGGGACACTTTCACAGATACGCAGTATTTT
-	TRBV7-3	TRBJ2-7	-	CASSPGAGYEQYF	TGTGCCAGCAGCCCCGGTGCCGGCTACGAGCAGTACTTC
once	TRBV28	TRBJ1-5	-	CASILDRLNQPQHF	TGTGCCAGCATCCTCGACAGACTTAATCAGCCCCAGCATTTT
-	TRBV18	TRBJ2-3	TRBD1	CASSGQGADTQYF	TGTGCCAGCTCGGGACAGGGGGCAGATACGCAGTATTTT
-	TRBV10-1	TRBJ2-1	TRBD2	CASSRSGVSYNEQFF	TGCGCCAGCAGTCGTAGCGGGGTCTCTTACAATGAGCAGTTCTTC
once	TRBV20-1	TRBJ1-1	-	CSARADPEAFF	TGCAGTGCTAGGGCGGATCCTGAAGCTTTCTTT
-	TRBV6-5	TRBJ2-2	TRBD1	CASSSGQGETGELFF	TGTGCCAGCAGTTCCGGACAGGGAGAGACCGGGGAGCTGTTTTTT
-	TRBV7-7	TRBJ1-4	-	CASSADSGGKLFF	TGTGCCAGCAGCGCGGACAGTGGGGGTAAACTGTTTTTT
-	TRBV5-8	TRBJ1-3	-	CASSLWRGSGNTIYF	TGTGCCAGCAGCTTATGGAGGGGCTCTGGAAACACCATATATTTT
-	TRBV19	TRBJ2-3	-	CASSAVYTDTQYF	TGTGCCAGTAGTGCCGTCTACACAGATACGCAGTATTTT
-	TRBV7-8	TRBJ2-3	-	CASSLDPRGKTDTQYF	TGTGCCAGCAGCTTAGATCCCAGGGGTAAAACAGATACGCAGTATTTT
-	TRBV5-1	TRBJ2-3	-	CASSLGGGNPDTQYF	TGCGCCAGCAGCCTAGGGGGGGGGAACCCAGATACGCAGTATTTT
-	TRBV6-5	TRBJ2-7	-	CASSYSRGIEQYF	TGTGCCAGCAGTTACTCAAGGGGGATCGAGCAGTACTTC
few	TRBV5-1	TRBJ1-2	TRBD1	CASSSSTGGLSYGYTF	TGCGCCAGCAGCAGCTCTACAGGGGGCCTTTCCTATGGCTACACCTTC
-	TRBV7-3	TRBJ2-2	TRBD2	CASKAGAGTGELFF	TGTGCCAGTAAAGCGGGGGCGGGCACCGGGGAGCTGTTTTTT